These T cell receptor beta chains were read from a single sample in a study of shared clonotypes between healthy human individuals. Here immunoSEQ multiplex PCR was the method, and the copy in TCRdb shows in-frame clones only, minus some. The sample lists over 850,000 clones, 78% occurring once. Material for sequencing was memory CD4+ T cells from PBMCs. The receptors come from a man in his late teens or twenties in good health. Some clones in this sample may be carry-over from other donors' samples. CDR3s include the opening cysteine and the closing phenylalanine or tryptophan. The order of the fields is D gene, J gene, V gene, clone size, CDR3 length, CDR3 DNA, CDR3 protein. The D gene is left open where the match is weak. Rows may omit the clone size; those that give it use once, few, many or a size class.

>-|TRBJ2-7|TRBV2|-|13
TGTGCCAGCAGGACAACTGGACTCGTGGAGCAGTACTTC
CASRTTGLVEQYF
>-|TRBJ1-4|TRBV18|-|14
TGTGCCAGCTCACCCTCCGCGGGGGGCGAAAAACTGTTTTTT
CASSPSAGGEKLFF
>-|TRBJ2-7|TRBV2|-|13
TGTGCCAGCAGTTCGGGACCAGCCTACGAGCAGTACTTC
CASSSGPAYEQYF
>-|TRBJ2-7|TRBV28|-|16
TGTGCCAGCAGACCCATTAACAGGGGGGGACTCAACGAGCAGTACTTC
CASRPINRGGLNEQYF
>TRBD1|TRBJ1-5|TRBV6-1|-|14
TGTGCCAGCAGTCATGGACAGGGAGGGCAGCCCCAGCATTTT
CASSHGQGGQPQHF
>-|TRBJ2-5|TRBV11-2|many|15
TGTGCCAGCAGCTCCCTGCGAGGGAGGCAAGAGACCCAGTACTTC
CASSSLRGRQETQYF
>-|TRBJ2-3|TRBV7-3|-|17
TGTGCCAGCAGCTTAACGGCTAGCCAGCTTTCGACAGATACGCAGTATTTT
CASSLTASQLSTDTQYF
>TRBD2|TRBJ2-7|TRBV5-4|-|16
TGTGCCAGCAGCAGGGGGACTAGCGGGCGGACCTACGAGCAGTACTTC
CASSRGTSGRTYEQYF
>-|TRBJ2-3|TRBV6-5|once|10
TGTGCCAAGGGGACAGATACGCAGTATTTT
CAKGTDTQYF
>TRBD1|TRBJ1-2|TRBV5-5|once|13
TGTGCCAGCAGCGACAGGGGAGGGTTAGGCTACACCTTC
CASSDRGGLGYTF
>-|TRBJ2-1|TRBV6-5|many|15
TGTGCCAGCAGTCAAAATGGACCCTCCTACAATGAGCAGTTCTTC
CASSQNGPSYNEQFF
>-|TRBJ1-5|TRBV7-2|-|15
TGTGCCAGCAGCTTAGATCCAGGGCGCAATCAGCCCCAGCATTTT
CASSLDPGRNQPQHF
>-|TRBJ2-7|TRBV15|-|15
TGTGCCACCAGCAGAGAAGATGGGGGCCCTGAAGAGCAGTACTTC
CATSREDGGPEEQYF